This is a list of T cell receptor beta chains from one sample in a study of radiation and T cells in renal cell carcinoma. Profiling relied on immunoSEQ multiplex PCR, and the TCRdb table lists in-frame clones only, not all of them. Here the sample spans over 45,000 clones, around 72% being singletons. This sample comprised blood, obtained from a patient whose treatment included radiotherapy and nephrectomy. Every receptor here comes from a man aged 55 to 70 with renal cell carcinoma. CDR3s include the opening cysteine and the closing phenylalanine or tryptophan. D genes are given only for firm matches. Not every row has a clone size; where given, it reads once, few, many or a size class.

>-|TRBJ1-4|TRBV2|-
TGTGCCAGCAGTGAACTAAGGGTCCCGGAGTTT
CASSELRVPEF
>few|TRBJ1-2|TRBV5-6|-
TGTGCCAGCAGCTTACAGGGCCTGCTACGGTATGGCTACACCTTC
CASSLQGLLRYGYTF
>-|TRBJ1-1|TRBV7-9|-
TGTGCCAGCAGCTTCAGGCCAGGGACTAACACTGAAGCTTTCTTT
CASSFRPGTNTEAFF
>-|TRBJ2-1|TRBV5-6|TRBD2
TGTGCCAGCAGCTTGTATAGCGGGGGTGACAATGAGCAGTTCTTC
CASSLYSGGDNEQFF
>-|TRBJ2-3|TRBV4-1|TRBD1
TGCGCCAGCAGCCTCTCAACAGGGGGCCCCGCAGATACGCAGTATTTT
CASSLSTGGPADTQYF
>-|TRBJ2-4|TRBV23-1|-
TGCGCCAGCAGTCAATCGCGCTCTCTAGCCAAAAACATTCAGTACTTC
CASSQSRSLAKNIQYF
>-|TRBJ1-3|TRBV5-1|-
TGCGCCAGCAGCGCGGGATCCTCTGGAAACACCATATATTTT
CASSAGSSGNTIYF
>-|TRBJ2-1|TRBV30|-
TGTGCCTGGAGCTATTCGGCTACGAGGAATGAGCAGTTCTTC
CAWSYSATRNEQFF
>once|TRBJ1-2|TRBV5-8|-
TGTGCCAGCAGCTTGTCGGCTAACTATGGCTACACCTTC
CASSLSANYGYTF
>-|TRBJ1-2|TRBV6-5|-
TGTTCTTCCCGGGACATTTATGGCTACACCTTC
CSSRDIYGYTF
>-|TRBJ1-1|TRBV7-9|-
TGTGCCAGCAGCTTATACACGGGGGACACTGAAGCTTTCTTT
CASSLYTGDTEAFF
>once|TRBJ2-4|TRBV18|-
TGTGCCAGCTCACCACAGGGTCCAAACATTCAGTACTTC
CASSPQGPNIQYF
>-|TRBJ1-3|TRBV11-1|-
TGTGCCAGCAGCTGGTCCTCTGGAAACACCATATATTTT
CASSWSSGNTIYF
>-|TRBJ1-5|TRBV6-6|-
TGTGCCAGCAGTCTCAGGGGTAGTGGTCAGCCCCAGCATTTT
CASSLRGSGQPQHF
>-|TRBJ1-2|TRBV19|TRBD1
TGTGCCAGCGCCCCGGGACAGGGGAACTATGGCTACACCTTC
CASAPGQGNYGYTF
>-|TRBJ1-6|TRBV30|-
TGTGCCTGGAGTTTGGGCAGAAGTAATTCACCCCTCCACTTT
CAWSLGRSNSPLHF
>once|TRBJ1-5|TRBV10-3|-
TGTGCCATCAGTGAATCCTCGGGACAGCCCCAGCATTTT
CAISESSGQPQHF
>-|TRBJ2-2|TRBV5-1|-
TGCGCCAGCAGCGGAGGGGGCTACTCCGGGGAGCTGTTTTTT
CASSGGGYSGELFF
>once|TRBJ2-1|TRBV6-4|TRBD2
TGTGCCAGCAGTGGGACTAGCAGAAGCCTTTTTAATGAGCAGTTCTTC
CASSGTSRSLFNEQFF
>-|TRBJ2-3|TRBV7-6|TRBD2
TGTGCCAGCAGCCCCGGACTAGCGGGAGGGACAGATACGCAGTATTTT
CASSPGLAGGTDTQYF
>-|TRBJ1-3|TRBV10-3|TRBD1
TGTGCCATCAGTCCAGGGACAGGGAGAGGAAACACCATATATTTT
CAISPGTGRGNTIYF
>-|TRBJ2-3|TRBV4-3|-
TGCGCCAGCAGCCGGGACTCTTCAGATACGCAGTATTTT
CASSRDSSDTQYF
>medium-sized|TRBJ2-6|TRBV5-1|-
TGCGCCAGCAGCTTGTTGGGCGCTGGGGCCAACGTCCTGACTTTC
CASSLLGAGANVLTF
>-|TRBJ1-2|TRBV12-2|-
TGTGCAAGTCGCTTTCTGACAGGGATGAGGGGCTACACCTTC
CASRFLTGMRGYTF
>-|TRBJ1-4|TRBV20-1|-
TGCAGTGCTAACGCTAATGAAAAACTGTTTTTT
CSANANEKLFF
>-|TRBJ1-1|TRBV9|TRBD1
TGTGCCAGCAGCCCATCAGGGGGCGCTTATAACACTGAAGCTTTCTTT
CASSPSGGAYNTEAFF
>-|TRBJ1-5|TRBV15|TRBD1
TGTGCCACCAGCAGGGGGGACAGGTGGAATCAGCCCCAGCATTTT
CATSRGDRWNQPQHF
>-|TRBJ1-2|TRBV23-1|-
TGCGCCAGCAGTCAATCGAGCAGGGCTGGTGGCTACACCTTC
CASSQSSRAGGYTF
>-|TRBJ1-2|TRBV2|TRBD1
TGTGCCAGCAGCGAGGACAGGTATCTCTATGGCTACACCTTC
CASSEDRYLYGYTF
>-|TRBJ1-5|TRBV19|-
TGTGCCAGTAGTATAGCGGGCCAGCCCCAGCATTTT
CASSIAGQPQHF
>-|TRBJ1-4|TRBV15|TRBD1
TGTGCCACCAGCATGGACAGGGGGCGTGAAAAACTGTTTTTT
CATSMDRGREKLFF
>-|TRBJ1-2|TRBV11-2|-
TGTGCCAGCAGCACTAGAGAGGACTATGGCTACACCTTC
CASSTREDYGYTF